The 19 T cell receptor beta chains listed next were all sequenced from one sample in a study of blood T cell repertoires in COVID-19. This table comes from immunoSEQ multiplex PCR, and its TCRdb copy is limited to in-frame clones, with some not included. The table includes approximately 220,000 clones, about 88% detected once. Sequenced sample: peripheral blood. The receptors stem from a man over 45 who had recovered from COVID-19.

The chain joins TRBV28 to TRBJ2-2; 8 bases agree with TRBD2. Germline V gene lookup returns CDR1 MDHEN and CDR2 SYDVKM. CDR3 length equals 15 residues. CDR3 protein: CASGANKANTGELFF. The CDR3 nucleotides are TGTGCTAGCGGGGCGAACAAGGCGAACACCGGGGAGCTGTTTTTT.

The chain recombines TRBV7-2 with TRBJ2-5; a possible D gene is TRBD1 (6 bases). The CDR3 extends over 13 amino acids. Germline V gene sequence: CDR1 SGHTA, CDR2 FQGNSA. Trimming shortened V by 7 bases and J by 4 bases, and 13 bases separated the two germline ends. CDR3 in amino acids: CASTTGLGETQYF. CDR3 nucleotides: TGTGCCAGCACTACAGGGCTGGGAGAGACCCAGTACTTC.

This clone was seen only once. The chain has TRBV6-5 and TRBJ1-3; 7 positions agree with TRBD1. This CDR3 has 14 amino acids. The germline V gene encodes CDR1 MNHEY and CDR2 SVGAGI. J gave up 6 bases and V 5 bases, and 7 bases lay outside the gene matches. CDR3 sequence: CASSPGQRQNTIYF. CDR3 in DNA: TGTGCCAGCAGTCCGGGACAGAGACAAAACACCATATATTTT.

In DNA, the CDR3 is TGTGCCAGCAGTCCAGGGGGCTGGAATGAGCAGTTCTTC. The encoded protein is CASSPGGWNEQFF. The chain combines TRBV28 with TRBJ2-1, with 8 positions matching TRBD1. CDR3 length: 13 amino acids. V lost 5 bases and J lost 7; bases outside the gene matches: 4. CDR1 and CDR2 from the germline V gene are MDHEN and SYDVKM.

The rearrangement joins TRBV28 to TRBJ1-5, with no clear D. The V and J ends lost 8 bases and 1 base respectively, with 9 bases between them. Germline V gene sequence: CDR1 MDHEN, CDR2 SYDVKM. The CDR3 contains 13 residues. CDR3: CASSTFSNQPQHF. CDR3 sequence (DNA): TGTGCCAGCTCTACCTTCAGCAATCAGCCCCAGCATTTT.

This chain links TRBV5-1 with TRBJ2-2, with D perhaps matching TRBD1 (7 bases). The V end was cut by 0 bases, the J end by 6 bases, with 12 bases between. Germline V gives CDR1 SGHRS, CDR2 YFSETQ. CDR3 length: 15 amino acids. CDR3 bases: TGCGCCAGCAGCTTGGGAGACAGGGACTCCGGGGAGCTGTTTTTT. It translates to CASSLGDRDSGELFF.

The chain uses TRBV2 and TRBJ2-3, with TRBD2 matching over 11 bases. Germline-derived CDR1 and CDR2 are SNHLY and FYNNEI. J gave up 0 bases and V 3 bases, and 2 bases lay outside the gene matches. This CDR3 is built from 16 residues. CDR3 DNA: TGTGCCAGCAGTGACCGGACTAGCGGGAGCACAGATACGCAGTATTTT. Encoded protein: CASSDRTSGSTDTQYF. Looking up the rest from reference TRBV2 and TRBJ2-3 gives the full variable domain: EPEVTQTPSHQVTQMGQEVILRCVPISNHLYFYWYRQILGQKVEFLVSFYNNEISEKSEIFDDQFSVERPDGSNFTLKIRSTKLEDSAMYFCASSDRTSGSTDTQYFGPGTRLTVL.

The chain employs TRBV14 and TRBJ1-1; 7 nucleotides align to TRBD1. Germline CDR1 reads SGHDN; CDR2 reads FVKESK. This CDR3 has 14 amino acids. Trimming cost V 2 bases and J 3 bases; bases outside gene matches: 3. CDR3 in DNA: TGTGCCAGCAGCCAACCTCAGGGGGACACTGAAGCTTTCTTT. Translated, it gives CASSQPQGDTEAFF.

V usage is TRBV18 and J usage is TRBJ1-3; a weak D match, TRBD1 (5 bases). V lost 1 base, J lost 0 bases, and 13 bases lay in between. CDR1 is KGHSH and CDR2 is LQKENI in the germline V gene. CDR3 length: 17 amino acids. CDR3 sequence reads: CASSPQGNTDSGNTIYF. The CDR3 coding sequence is TGTGCCAGCTCACCACAGGGGAATACAGACTCTGGAAACACCATATATTTT.

V gene TRBV4-1 combines with J gene TRBJ2-7; TRBD2 matches at 8 bases. The CDR3 extends over 16 amino acids. V was pared by 4 bases and J by 4 bases, with 12 bases of the junction left unmatched. CDR1 is MGHRA, CDR2 YSYEKL, per germline. CDR3 amino acids: CASSLQAGTSGYEQYF. The CDR3 DNA is TGCGCCAGCAGCCTCCAAGCCGGGACTAGTGGTTACGAGCAGTACTTC.

This sequence joins TRBV7-8 and TRBJ2-5; 8 bases map to TRBD2. This CDR3 is 14 amino acids long. Germline CDR1 reads SGHVS; CDR2 reads FQNEAQ. Trimming at V came to 4 bases and at J to 3 bases, leaving 4 bases not matched to a gene. This CDR3 is CASSYNSGKETQYF. CDR3 nucleotide sequence: TGTGCCAGCAGCTATAATAGCGGGAAAGAGACCCAGTACTTC.

The J gene is TRBJ1-1, the V gene TRBV28, with D unclear. In germline, CDR1 is MDHEN, CDR2 SYDVKM. The CDR3 extends over 12 amino acids. Deletions cut 8 bases from V and 5 bases from J, with 12 bases between. CDR3 sequence (DNA): TGTGCCAGCTCGGGCGGGTTTACTGAAGCTTTCTTT. Protein: CASSGGFTEAFF.

This chain joins TRBV11-2 and TRBJ1-2; TRBD1 matches at 7 bases. This CDR3 comprises 15 residues. After removal of 0 bases from V and 5 bases from J, the junction contained 6 bases not matched to a gene. Germline V gene sequence: CDR1 SGHAT, CDR2 FQNNGV. The CDR3 protein is CASSLDHRGGYGYTF. The CDR3 DNA follows: TGTGCCAGCAGCTTAGATCACAGGGGAGGATATGGCTACACCTTC.

This sequence joins TRBV6-5 and TRBJ2-2; 8 bases align to TRBD1. This CDR3 comprises 14 residues. CDR1 MNHEY and CDR2 SVGAGI come from the germline V gene. Losses at the gene ends were 11 bases for V and 3 bases for J; bases not matched to a gene: 8. The CDR3 protein is CAGNQGADTGELFF. As DNA, the CDR3 is TGTGCCGGAAACCAGGGGGCGGACACCGGGGAGCTGTTTTTT.

V usage is TRBV5-1 and J usage is TRBJ2-7; the match to TRBD2 covers 7 bases. CDR3 length: 14 residues. Per germline, CDR1 SGHRS and CDR2 YFSETQ. J was trimmed by 3 bases and V by 7 bases; bases with no gene match: 10. The CDR3 loop is CASSGGGFGYEQYF. The DNA for the CDR3 is TGCGCCAGCTCGGGAGGAGGGTTTGGCTACGAGCAGTACTTC.

This chain joins TRBV11-2 and TRBJ1-3; 9 bases are a match to TRBD1. This CDR3 is built from 17 residues. Trimming took 3 bases from V and 4 from J; bases not matched to a gene: 10. CDR1 and CDR2 (germline): SGHAT, FQNNGV. CDR3 loop: CASSFSLNRGLGNTIYF. The CDR3 nucleotides read TGTGCCAGCAGCTTCTCCCTAAACAGGGGGCTGGGAAACACCATATATTTT.

The chain links TRBV6-4 to TRBJ2-3; D is ambiguous. V lost 6 bases and J lost 4, with 11 bases in between. The germline V gene has CDR1 MRHNA and CDR2 SNTAGT. The CDR3 is 13 residues long. The CDR3 sequence is CASSQSEADTQYF. The CDR3 DNA is TGTGCCAGCAGCCAGTCCGAAGCAGATACGCAGTATTTT.

This chain joins TRBV5-1 and TRBJ2-3; D unclear. V lost 0 bases and J 5 bases, leaving 4 bases between the germline ends. Germline V gene lookup returns CDR1 SGHRS and CDR2 YFSETQ. The CDR3 is 12 amino acids. CDR3 coding DNA: TGCGCCAGCAGCTTGGGACAAGATACGCAGTATTTT. It is translated as CASSLGQDTQYF.

The chain employs TRBV6-5 and TRBJ1-3; TRBD1 is a possible D gene (5 bases). From germline, CDR1 is MNHEY and CDR2 SVGAGI. This CDR3 is built from 16 residues. The V gene lost 0 bases and the J gene lost 2 bases, with 11 bases spanning the gap. CDR3 region: CASSYSGGGAGNTIYF. Written as DNA, the CDR3 is TGTGCCAGCAGTTACTCGGGGGGAGGGGCTGGAAACACCATATATTTT.